What follows describes a single T cell receptor (beta chain). Its antigen is unknown. Nothing much larger sits one base from this clone, and base qualities are not available. Receptor amplification or capture employed the immunoSEQ multiplex PCR assay. A mixture of 60 forward primers for TCR Vbeta segments and 13 reverse primers for TCR Jbeta segments was used in the multiplex PCR. Amplification of the CDR3 region of rearranged TCR beta genes was performed with a multiplex PCR assay on genomic DNA. The Illumina HiSeq System was used to sequence the amplified TCR beta libraries as 87-base-pair reads. Regarding the original processing steps: Across the roughly 600 repertoires, a later analysis counted tens of millions of unique TCR beta chains, 9 million to 14 million of which were shared by at least two donors. Raw reads were error-corrected and collapsed into unique sequences with a nearest-neighbor algorithm that merged closely related sequences to remove PCR and sequencing errors. Alignment of CDR3 sequences to IMGT reference sequences was used to assign V, D and J gene segments. Each retained sequence needed at least a six-nucleotide match to both a V gene segment and a J gene segment. A rearrangement was called productive if the CDR3 had no stop codons and remained in frame with V and J, and every other rearrangement was called non-productive. CDR3 was defined by IMGT convention, running from the second conserved V-encoded cysteine to the conserved J-encoded phenylalanine. Sequences without an unambiguous match to a single V gene segment were excluded from the earlier analysis of 450 to 750 of the donors. An earlier analysis of several hundred of the donors called V segments functional above 56.7% productive rearrangements and segregating when the between-donor standard deviation exceeded 5%. A statistical classification framework was built for diagnosing cytomegalovirus status from the catalog of TCR beta chain sequences. V and J gene assignment, in a later analysis, came from comparing TCR nucleotide sequences with IMGT/GENE-DB human TR gene sequences. Using the TCRdist pipeline, a later analysis assigned CDR3 sequences along with most-parsimonious VDJ recombination scenarios. In a later analysis, every TCR beta chain was defined by the combination of its CDR3 amino acid sequence and its V-gene family, and reads without a unique V-gene family were dropped. To address suspected cross-contamination and a sequencing artifact, a later analysis removed around 590 highly shared, low-generation-probability nucleotide sequences. In a later analysis, a clonal expansion index for each public chain was calculated from normalized within-repertoire ranks of inferred template counts. Generation probabilities in a later analysis came from a VDJ recombination model fitted to out-of-frame rearrangements, and those results were checked against IGoR. In a later analysis, TCR-TCR, TCR-HLA and TCR-CMV co-occurrence was scored with hypergeometric tests, and a repertoire-size bias correction was applied to TCR pairs. To estimate false discovery rates, a later analysis permuted the HLA or CMV assignments 20 times. A later analysis grouped co-occurring TCRs with DBSCAN, adding TCRdist sequence similarity when clustering within HLA-allele-positive subsets. Co-occurrence clustering excluded repertoires with fewer than 30,000 or more than 120,000 public chains, plus five with anomalous nucleotide sharing. TCRdb obtained this table from immuneACCESS and retained in-frame rearrangements with V and J assigned. These tables miss some clones; where compared with another copy, unresolved V genes account for less than half of the shortfall, and the remainder is unexplained. Clone size and V and J calls were adopted from that table, with D and trimming inferred from the DNA. The sample records over 200,000 clones, 85% to 90% of which are singletons. Over 1% of the sample belongs to the ten largest clones.

This entry is derived from a study of cytomegalovirus exposure and HLA in healthy donors (dated by TCRdb to 2016 to 2017). General notes on the study: According to an earlier analysis of a few hundred of the donors, about 180 million T cells yielded roughly 100 million unique TCR beta sequences and about 280 Gb of sequence data. An early release that covered some 640 HLA-typed donors contained about 300 gigabases of sequencing data and about 93 million unique TCR sequences. The genetic ancestry cluster associated with self-reported Caucasian donors included around 76% of the approximately 410 genotyped donors. The study aimed to test whether signatures of past pathogen exposure could be identified by cataloging public T cell receptors. Using immunosequencing, the study profiled T cell repertoires from roughly 650 subjects and related those repertoires to cytomegalovirus serostatus. In addition to the first cohort of roughly 670 subjects, a separate validation cohort of 120 different subjects was used. The study combined high-throughput TCR immunosequencing, statistical association of individual TCRs with disease status, and machine learning to predict cytomegalovirus infection status. To study patterns of TCR occurrence, a later analysis re-analyzed previously published TCR beta repertoires from 650 to 750 donors and added high-resolution HLA genotyping. Rather than using new phenotypic data, the later analysis identified candidate immune exposures from TCR beta sequences and from how often those sequences occurred across donors. An earlier analysis of 587 of the donors used high-throughput TCR beta sequencing to judge whether each TCR beta V gene segment behaved as functional or pseudogenic. Donor age, sex, ethnicity and CMV serostatus were compiled alongside the repertoire data. A later genetic analysis took genome-wide SNP genotypes for about 65% of the 666 donors and used that subset as a discovery cohort. All discovery cohort repertoires had been generated on a single sequencing platform. Class I and class II HLA loci were covered by the typing at four-digit resolution. The number of donors typed differed by locus, with roughly 629-640 for A, B, C, DRB1 and DQB1, roughly 520 for DQA1, about 610 for DPA1, and about 450 for DPB1. Roughly five DR-DQ haplotypes were handled as single units for association and clustering, since linkage in the cohort was strong. On average, around 240,000 unique TCR beta nucleotide sequences were sequenced per donor among roughly 430 genotyped donors of the cohort, with about 19% of those sequences being non-productive. General study outcomes and caveats: According to a later analysis, TCR association rates differed among HLA loci, with DRB1 alleles showing the most associated TCRs and HLA-C alleles showing the fewest. Correlated functional status among segregating V segments might reflect linkage disequilibrium, but an unknown experimental factor could not be ruled out. Compared with equally common non-associated chains, HLA-associated TCR beta chains in a later analysis were more clonally expanded and had lower generation probabilities. The study listed 164 TCR beta chains as associated with cytomegalovirus. A group of highly shared sequence variants was considered likely to be a technical artifact of the sequencing pipeline. In vitro tests confirmed that three of the cytomegalovirus-associated TCR beta chains recognize cytomegalovirus antigens. In a later genetic analysis, fewer N-insertions in productive TCRs were reported among donors in an Asian-associated ancestry cluster than the approximately 630-donor mean. In a later analysis, around 17,000 TCR beta sequences were associated with specific HLA alleles at a false discovery rate of 0.05. Most CMV-associated TCR beta chains appeared to be HLA-restricted in a later analysis, and the HLA associations seemed to be driven largely by CMV exposure. A further reported finding was that TCR beta sequences accurately predicted the HLA-A and HLA-B alleles for most subjects in the first cohort. The only immune exposure information available for the cohort was CMV serostatus. Cytomegalovirus status was reported to be diagnosed by the classifier with high specificity and sensitivity in both the original and validation cohorts. The cohort was sequenced for TCR beta chains only, and without alpha or paired-chain data the features that could be detected were limited. Across donors, most TCR sequences were observed very rarely, whereas some public TCRs were present in many individuals. Because counts were too low, some 16 rarely observed V segments, including chromosome 9 orphons, were excluded from the earlier analysis of a few hundred of the donors. Because HLA typing was missing for some donors at each locus, association tests included only the typed subset. Sequencing depth was assumed to be roughly uniform across donors in the presence/absence analyses, though that assumption may not hold. Assigning TCR associations to individual alleles was difficult when HLA alleles, especially DR and DQ, strongly co-occurred. V-gene and J-gene trimming of TCR beta chains was associated with a missense DCLRE1C variant in a later genetic analysis, and the association was replicated in an independent cohort. In a later analysis, several top co-occurrence clusters were reported to appear linked to parvovirus B19, influenza, CMV and Epstein-Barr virus. The 87-base-pair reads could not distinguish some IMGT-functional V segments, including TRBV6-2 and TRBV6-3, so those segments were excluded. It was suggested by the authors that the approach could potentially be generalized to other disease states and immunological phenotypes. In an earlier analysis of approximately 590 of the donors, most TCR beta V segments appeared in productive rearrangements about 87% or about 30% of the time, broadly matching IMGT annotations.

From its cysteine to its phenylalanine, the CDR3 spans 12 amino acids. Solely the CDR3 DNA is kept, with 36 bases framed from the first base. For CDR1 and CDR2, the germline V gene (reference sequence) lists SEHNR and FQNEAQ. V loses 3 bases, J loses 5 bases, and the germline ends lie 7 bases apart. The cohort consisted of hundreds of healthy bone marrow donors. At the time of sampling, all cohort members were nominally healthy, though unrecorded immune exposures were likely present. Of the 666 cohort members, 250 to 300 had positive CMV serostatus and approximately 360 had negative CMV serostatus, and CMV serostatus was not recorded for the donor. Each donor provided a peripheral blood sample, and peripheral blood mononuclear cells were used for TCR beta sequencing. The Qiagen DNeasy Blood Extraction Kit was used to extract genomic DNA from the blood cell samples.

Sequencing was performed on PBMCs. The chain was built from TRBV7-9 and TRBJ1-1, with the D gene not clear enough to name. This clonotype originated in a human donor in good health. The CDR3: CASSFSETEAFF. At the DNA level, the sequence is TGTGCCAGCAGCTTTTCAGAAACTGAAGCTTTCTTT.